This is a list of T cell receptor beta chains from one sample in a study of blood T cell dynamics during melanoma immunotherapy. The table came from immunoSEQ multiplex PCR; TCRdb's copy has only in-frame clones and leaves some out. The table lists approximately 23,000 clones, over 85% of them singletons. The starting material was blood, obtained from a patient treated with checkpoint blockade. The source of these receptors is a human donor with melanoma. Both conserved end residues are part of each CDR3. A D gene is named only where the DNA matches it firmly. Part of the rows lack a size; the others show once, few, many or a class for expanded clones.

cdr3_aa: CASSEVTRVNEQFF; cdr3_nt: TGTGCCAGCAGTGAAGTTACTAGAGTTAATGAGCAGTTCTTC; v_call: TRBV6-1; j_call: TRBJ2-1; d_call: -; clone_size: -
cdr3_aa: CASSSGRLFLDTEAFF; cdr3_nt: TGTGCCAGCAGTTCGGGACGCCTTTTTTTGGACACTGAAGCTTTCTTT; v_call: TRBV27; j_call: TRBJ1-1; d_call: -; clone_size: -
cdr3_aa: CASSATIGQYQF; cdr3_nt: TGTGCCAGCAGCGCAACCATAGGACAGTACCAATTC; v_call: TRBV5-4; j_call: TRBJ2-7; d_call: -; clone_size: once
cdr3_aa: CASSPGSGQPQHF; cdr3_nt: TGTGCCAGCAGCCCAGGGTCTGGGCAGCCCCAGCATTTT; v_call: TRBV5-4; j_call: TRBJ1-5; d_call: -; clone_size: -
cdr3_aa: CASSSQETQYF; cdr3_nt: TGTGCCAGCTCGAGTCAAGAGACCCAGTACTTC; v_call: TRBV18; j_call: TRBJ2-5; d_call: -; clone_size: -
cdr3_aa: CASSTFGHYGYTF; cdr3_nt: TGTGCCAGCAGCACCTTCGGGCACTATGGCTACACCTTC; v_call: TRBV21-1; j_call: TRBJ1-2; d_call: -; clone_size: -
cdr3_aa: CASTSTAYEQYF; cdr3_nt: TGTGCCAGCACTTCAACAGCCTACGAGCAGTACTTC; v_call: TRBV11-3; j_call: TRBJ2-7; d_call: -; clone_size: once
cdr3_aa: CASSGGASSYNSPLHF; cdr3_nt: TGTGCCAGCAGTGGGGGGGCCAGCTCCTATAATTCACCCCTCCACTTT; v_call: TRBV2; j_call: TRBJ1-6; d_call: -; clone_size: -
cdr3_aa: CASSLPKRLAGPTDTQYF; cdr3_nt: TGTGCCAGCAGTTTACCGAAGCGACTAGCGGGACCCACAGATACGCAGTATTTT; v_call: TRBV27; j_call: TRBJ2-3; d_call: TRBD2; clone_size: -
cdr3_aa: CASSARGGTQYF; cdr3_nt: TGCGCCAGCAGCGCCCGCGGGGGGACCCAGTACTTC; v_call: TRBV5-1; j_call: TRBJ2-5; d_call: TRBD2; clone_size: -
cdr3_aa: CAWTGQAGGQETQYF; cdr3_nt: TGTGCCTGGACAGGCCAAGCGGGGGGGCAAGAGACCCAGTACTTC; v_call: TRBV30; j_call: TRBJ2-5; d_call: TRBD2; clone_size: -
cdr3_aa: CASRTNEVVSPLHF; cdr3_nt: TGTGCCAGTAGGACAAATGAAGTGGTTTCACCCCTCCACTTT; v_call: TRBV19; j_call: TRBJ1-6; d_call: -; clone_size: -
cdr3_aa: CASSLFAGQGAGEQYF; cdr3_nt: TGTGCCAGCAGCTTATTTGCGGGACAGGGGGCTGGCGAGCAGTACTTC; v_call: TRBV7-2; j_call: TRBJ2-7; d_call: TRBD1; clone_size: -
cdr3_aa: CASSFRRWGRDTEAFF; cdr3_nt: TGTGCCAGCAGTTTCCGTCGTTGGGGGCGAGACACTGAAGCTTTCTTT; v_call: TRBV28; j_call: TRBJ1-1; d_call: -; clone_size: -
cdr3_aa: CASSRQGPYNSPLHF; cdr3_nt: TGTGCCAGCAGCCGACAGGGCCCATATAATTCACCCCTCCACTTT; v_call: TRBV7-9; j_call: TRBJ1-6; d_call: TRBD1; clone_size: once
cdr3_aa: CASTRVVNSNQPQHF; cdr3_nt: TGTGCCAGCACCAGGGTCGTAAATAGCAATCAGCCCCAGCATTTT; v_call: TRBV6-1; j_call: TRBJ1-5; d_call: -; clone_size: -
cdr3_aa: CASRGQYNSPLHF; cdr3_nt: TGTGCCAGCAGGGGACAGTATAATTCACCCCTCCACTTT; v_call: TRBV28; j_call: TRBJ1-6; d_call: TRBD1; clone_size: -
cdr3_aa: CAWSVYRYEQYF; cdr3_nt: TGTGCCTGGAGTGTATATAGGTACGAGCAGTACTTC; v_call: TRBV30; j_call: TRBJ2-7; d_call: -; clone_size: -
cdr3_aa: CASSIGPQSGYTF; cdr3_nt: TGTGCCAGTAGTATTGGCCCCCAAAGCGGCTACACCTTC; v_call: TRBV19; j_call: TRBJ1-2; d_call: -; clone_size: -
cdr3_aa: CASSPGTGGSKTEAFF; cdr3_nt: TGTGCCAGCAGCCCCGGGACAGGGGGGTCGAAGACTGAAGCTTTCTTT; v_call: TRBV14; j_call: TRBJ1-1; d_call: TRBD1; clone_size: once
cdr3_aa: CASSGGQGSYEQYF; cdr3_nt: TGTGCCAGCAGCGGAGGACAGGGATCCTACGAGCAGTACTTC; v_call: TRBV9; j_call: TRBJ2-7; d_call: TRBD1; clone_size: -
cdr3_aa: CASSLGYQETQYF; cdr3_nt: TGTGCCAGTAGTCTAGGCTACCAAGAGACCCAGTACTTC; v_call: TRBV19; j_call: TRBJ2-5; d_call: -; clone_size: -
cdr3_aa: CASTDGLYEQYF; cdr3_nt: TGTGCCAGCACCGATGGGCTCTACGAGCAGTACTTC; v_call: TRBV14; j_call: TRBJ2-7; d_call: -; clone_size: -
cdr3_aa: CASSPTGGRARGTGELFF; cdr3_nt: TGTGCCAGCAGCCCAACGGGCGGGAGGGCCCGAGGGACCGGGGAGCTGTTTTTT; v_call: TRBV13; j_call: TRBJ2-2; d_call: TRBD2; clone_size: -
cdr3_aa: CASSHPGQTNTGELFF; cdr3_nt: TGTGCCAGCAGCCATCCGGGACAGACGAACACCGGGGAGCTGTTTTTT; v_call: TRBV7-3; j_call: TRBJ2-2; d_call: TRBD1; clone_size: few
cdr3_aa: CWFMKAGEKTGELFF; cdr3_nt: TGTTGGTTTATGAAAGCGGGAGAGAAGACCGGGGAGCTGTTTTTT; v_call: TRBV30; j_call: TRBJ2-2; d_call: TRBD2; clone_size: -
cdr3_aa: CASNPIGLGYEQYF; cdr3_nt: TGTGCCAGCAACCCCATCGGACTAGGCTACGAGCAGTACTTC; v_call: TRBV6-5; j_call: TRBJ2-7; d_call: TRBD2; clone_size: -
cdr3_aa: CASSLEYRQGNYGYTF; cdr3_nt: TGTGCCAGCAGCTTGGAGTATCGGCAGGGGAACTATGGCTACACCTTC; v_call: TRBV5-5; j_call: TRBJ1-2; d_call: -; clone_size: -
cdr3_aa: CATPAGTGNTIYF; cdr3_nt: TGTGCCACCCCCGCCGGGACGGGAAACACCATATATTTT; v_call: TRBV7-9; j_call: TRBJ1-3; d_call: -; clone_size: -
cdr3_aa: CASSLLSSNTDTQYF; cdr3_nt: TGTGCCAGCAGCTTACTGTCCAGCAACACAGATACGCAGTATTTT; v_call: TRBV11-3; j_call: TRBJ2-3; d_call: -; clone_size: -
cdr3_aa: CSTGTGTNYGYTF; cdr3_nt: TGCAGCACCGGGACAGGTACTAACTATGGCTACACCTTC; v_call: TRBV29-1; j_call: TRBJ1-2; d_call: TRBD1; clone_size: once
cdr3_aa: CASSYRRTSGIEQYF; cdr3_nt: TGTGCCAGCAGTTACAGAAGGACTAGCGGGATCGAGCAGTACTTC; v_call: TRBV6-6; j_call: TRBJ2-7; d_call: TRBD2; clone_size: -
cdr3_aa: CASSIPGASTEAFF; cdr3_nt: TGTGCCAGTAGTATTCCGGGGGCGAGCACTGAAGCTTTCTTT; v_call: TRBV19; j_call: TRBJ1-1; d_call: -; clone_size: -
cdr3_aa: CASSLRLVTDTQYF; cdr3_nt: TGTGCCAGCAGCTTACGGTTAGTGACAGATACGCAGTATTTT; v_call: TRBV7-2; j_call: TRBJ2-3; d_call: -; clone_size: -
cdr3_aa: CASSADSGRPYGYTF; cdr3_nt: TGCGCCAGCAGCGCGGACTCGGGACGGCCCTATGGCTACACCTTC; v_call: TRBV5-1; j_call: TRBJ1-2; d_call: -; clone_size: -
cdr3_aa: CAWRYSGGRETQYF; cdr3_nt: TGTGCCTGGAGATATAGCGGGGGTCGAGAGACCCAGTACTTC; v_call: TRBV30; j_call: TRBJ2-5; d_call: TRBD2; clone_size: -
cdr3_aa: CASSLTGTSRTGELFF; cdr3_nt: TGTGCCAGCAGCTTGACCGGGACTAGTCGTACCGGGGAGCTGTTTTTT; v_call: TRBV7-3; j_call: TRBJ2-2; d_call: TRBD2; clone_size: -
cdr3_aa: CASSQGLGGGGTEAFF; cdr3_nt: TGTGCCAGCAGCCAGGGACTCGGGGGCGGAGGCACTGAAGCTTTCTTT; v_call: TRBV11-2; j_call: TRBJ1-1; d_call: -; clone_size: -
cdr3_aa: CASSPYSGNTIYF; cdr3_nt: TGTGCCAGCAGCCCTTACTCCGGAAACACCATATATTTT; v_call: TRBV11-3; j_call: TRBJ1-3; d_call: -; clone_size: -
cdr3_aa: CASSLHGFDTQYF; cdr3_nt: TGTGCCAGCAGCTTACATGGGTTCGATACGCAGTATTTT; v_call: TRBV11-3; j_call: TRBJ2-3; d_call: -; clone_size: -
cdr3_aa: CASSLGTGGSYEQYF; cdr3_nt: TGCGCCAGCAGCTTGGGGACAGGGGGCTCCTACGAGCAGTACTTC; v_call: TRBV5-1; j_call: TRBJ2-7; d_call: TRBD1; clone_size: -
cdr3_aa: CASSFASGSYEQYF; cdr3_nt: TGCGCCAGCAGCTTCGCTAGCGGGAGCTACGAGCAGTACTTC; v_call: TRBV5-1; j_call: TRBJ2-7; d_call: TRBD2; clone_size: -
cdr3_aa: CASSVEGTGGREQYF; cdr3_nt: TGTGCCAGCAGCGTAGAGGGGACAGGGGGCCGGGAGCAGTACTTC; v_call: TRBV9; j_call: TRBJ2-7; d_call: TRBD1; clone_size: once
cdr3_aa: CASSHPSDDEQYF; cdr3_nt: TGTGCCAGCAGCCACCCTAGCGACGACGAGCAGTACTTC; v_call: TRBV5-4; j_call: TRBJ2-7; d_call: -; clone_size: -
cdr3_aa: CASSPRQGPDEQYF; cdr3_nt: TGCGCCAGCAGCCCGCGACAGGGCCCCGACGAGCAGTACTTC; v_call: TRBV5-1; j_call: TRBJ2-7; d_call: TRBD1; clone_size: -
cdr3_aa: CASRAKGRAYEQYF; cdr3_nt: TGTGCCAGCAGAGCCAAGGGGAGGGCCTACGAGCAGTACTTC; v_call: TRBV28; j_call: TRBJ2-7; d_call: TRBD2; clone_size: -
cdr3_aa: CASNPSLAASTDTQYF; cdr3_nt: TGTGCCAGCAACCCTTCCCTAGCGGCTAGCACAGATACGCAGTATTTT; v_call: TRBV6-6; j_call: TRBJ2-3; d_call: TRBD2; clone_size: -
cdr3_aa: CASSNSGGRTEAFF; cdr3_nt: TGTGCCAGTAGCAATTCAGGGGGGCGCACTGAAGCTTTCTTT; v_call: TRBV19; j_call: TRBJ1-1; d_call: TRBD1; clone_size: -
cdr3_aa: CASSSPGTGGVFEAFF; cdr3_nt: TGCGCCAGCAGCTCCCCCGGGACAGGGGGAGTGTTTGAAGCTTTCTTT; v_call: TRBV5-1; j_call: TRBJ1-1; d_call: TRBD1; clone_size: -
cdr3_aa: CASSTRLGGENEQYF; cdr3_nt: TGTGCCAGCAGCACACGACTCGGCGGGGAGAACGAGCAGTACTTC; v_call: TRBV7-8; j_call: TRBJ2-7; d_call: -; clone_size: -